This T cell receptor (beta chain) derives from a study of cytomegalovirus exposure and HLA in healthy donors. Across the study: From donors who were HLA-typed, an early data release held around 80 million unique TCRs.

Study-wide results and caveats: In a later analysis, TCR association rates varied by HLA locus: DRB1 most, HLA-C fewest.

The CDR3 is 14 amino acids. The V segment lost 6 bases and the J segment 3 bases; nucleotides outside the gene matches: 8. CDR1 and CDR2 from the germline V gene are MNHEY and SVGAGI. The PCR contained 60 Vbeta and 13 Jbeta primers. Authors' data handling: An analysis performed later counted roughly 80 million unique TCR beta chains (approximately 11 million of them shared). The repertoire was sequenced with immunoSEQ multiplex PCR; TCRdb's copy has only in-frame clones and lacks some. V and J calls and clone size are given by that table; D and trimming were obtained from the DNA. The sample includes 160,000 or so clones, approximately 78% seen only once; the top ten take around 7.7%. Comment on this clone: Its antigen is as yet unknown.

V usage is TRBV6-5 and J usage is TRBJ2-7, with 7 nucleotides matching TRBD1. This receptor was obtained from a young woman in good health and CMV-seropositive. Material for sequencing was PBMCs. This CDR3 reads CASRRGQDNYEQYF. The CDR3 coding sequence is TGTGCCAGCAGGCGTGGACAGGACAACTACGAGCAGTACTTC.